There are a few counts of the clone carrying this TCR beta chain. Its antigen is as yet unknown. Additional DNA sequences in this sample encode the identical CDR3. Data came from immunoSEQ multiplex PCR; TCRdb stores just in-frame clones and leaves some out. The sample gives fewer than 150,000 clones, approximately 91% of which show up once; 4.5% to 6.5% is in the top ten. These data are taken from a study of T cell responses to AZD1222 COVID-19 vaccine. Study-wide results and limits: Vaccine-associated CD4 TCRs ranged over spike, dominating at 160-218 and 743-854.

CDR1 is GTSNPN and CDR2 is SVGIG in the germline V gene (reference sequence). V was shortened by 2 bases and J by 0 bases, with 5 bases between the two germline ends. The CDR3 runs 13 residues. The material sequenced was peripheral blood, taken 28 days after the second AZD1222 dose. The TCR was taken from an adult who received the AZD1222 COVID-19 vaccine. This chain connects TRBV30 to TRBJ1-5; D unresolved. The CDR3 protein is CAWSPDSNQPQHF. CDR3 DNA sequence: TGTGCCTGGAGTCCTGATAGCAATCAGCCCCAGCATTTT.